The T cell receptor beta chain described here comes from a study of cytomegalovirus exposure and HLA in healthy donors. CDR1 is SGHNT and CDR2 is YYREEE in the germline V gene (reference sequence). The V gene lost 1 base and the J gene lost 0 bases, with 5 bases spanning the gap. The CDR3 length is 13 residues. In the PCR, 60 Vbeta and 13 Jbeta primers were used. TCRdb's table, derived via immunoSEQ multiplex PCR, lists solely in-frame clones and lacks some. Listed are about 160,000 clones; about 2% falls within the top ten. The sequence derives from a man aged 30 to 45 in good health and CMV-seronegative. The sample taken for sequencing was PBMCs. The gene calls are TRBV5-4 and TRBJ2-7; D not resolved. The CDR3 DNA reads TGTGCCAGCAGCTTGTTAGTCTCCTACGAGCAGTACTTC. This translates into CASSLLVSYEQYF.